This entry features one T cell receptor (beta chain) sequence. Its antigen target is currently unknown. Base-call qualities are not available, and no considerably larger clone is one nucleotide away. The data belong to a study of cytomegalovirus exposure and HLA in healthy donors (dated by TCRdb to 2016 to 2017). Describing the broader study: In an earlier analysis of about 560 of the donors, less than 350 Gb of sequence data and 90 million to 120 million unique TCR beta sequences from some 170 million T cells were reported. Roughly 300 gigabases of sequencing data and 70 million to 100 million unique TCR sequences made up an early release that covered several hundred HLA-typed donors. Of the 350 to 450 genotyped donors, less than 85% were placed in the genetic ancestry cluster associated with self-reported Caucasian donors. The aim of the study was to test whether cataloging public T cell receptors could identify signatures of past pathogen exposure. The T cell repertoires of 550 to 850 subjects were profiled by immunosequencing and related to cytomegalovirus serostatus. Besides the first cohort of 500 to 700 subjects, a separate validation cohort made up of roughly 120 different subjects was used. High-throughput TCR immunosequencing, statistical association of individual TCRs with disease status, and machine learning were combined to predict cytomegalovirus infection status. A later analysis re-analyzed previously published TCR beta repertoires from approximately 670 donors and added high-resolution HLA genotyping to study TCR occurrence patterns. Rather than drawing on any new phenotypic data, the later analysis identified candidate immune exposures from TCR beta sequences and the way those sequences occurred across donors. In an earlier analysis of about 590 of the donors, high-throughput TCR beta sequencing was used to judge whether each TCR beta V gene segment behaved as functional or pseudogenic. Alongside the repertoire data, information on donor age, sex, ethnicity and CMV serostatus was compiled. Genome-wide SNP genotypes for about 65% of the roughly 670 donors were used in a later genetic analysis, which treated that subset as a discovery cohort. All discovery cohort repertoires had been generated using a single sequencing platform. Class I and class II HLA loci were covered by the typing at four-digit resolution. The number of donors typed differed by locus, with about 629-630 for A, B, C, DRB1 and DQB1, over 500 for DQA1, some 570 for DPA1, and some 440 for DPB1. Because of strong linkage in the cohort, roughly five DR-DQ haplotypes were treated as single units for association and clustering. Among a few hundred genotyped donors of the cohort, an average of 235,054 unique TCR beta nucleotide sequences were sequenced per donor, roughly 20% of them non-productive. Study-wide conclusions, independent of this receptor: This cohort had only TCR beta chains sequenced, and the lack of alpha or paired-chain data limited which features could be detected. According to the authors, the approach could potentially be generalized to other disease states and immunological phenotypes. Cytomegalovirus status was reported to be diagnosed by the classifier with high specificity and sensitivity in both the original and validation cohorts. A cluster of highly shared sequence variants was judged likely to be a technical artifact of the sequencing pipeline. Linkage disequilibrium might explain the correlated functional status among segregating V segments, but an unknown experimental factor could not be excluded. In an earlier analysis of 587 of the donors, most TCR beta V segments were observed in productive rearrangements about 87% or about 30% of the time, broadly matching IMGT annotations. Because counts were too low, roughly 17 rarely observed V segments, including chromosome 9 orphons, were left out of the earlier analysis of over 550 of the donors. A later genetic analysis associated a missense DCLRE1C variant with V-gene and J-gene trimming of TCR beta chains, and an independent cohort replicated the association. Three of the identified cytomegalovirus-associated TCR beta chains were confirmed in vitro to be specific for cytomegalovirus antigens. Immune exposure information for the cohort was limited to CMV serostatus. The study gave a list of more than 150 TCR beta chains associated with cytomegalovirus. A further reported finding was that TCR beta sequences accurately predicted the HLA-A and HLA-B alleles for most subjects in the first cohort. A later genetic analysis reported fewer N-insertions in productive TCRs among donors in an Asian-associated ancestry cluster than the approximately 670-donor mean. In a later analysis, most CMV-associated TCR beta chains were found to appear HLA-restricted, with HLA associations seemingly driven largely by CMV exposure. In a later analysis, several top co-occurrence clusters were reported to appear linked to parvovirus B19, influenza, CMV and Epstein-Barr virus. The 87-base-pair reads could not distinguish some IMGT-functional V segments, including TRBV6-2 and TRBV6-3, so those segments were excluded. Because some donors lacked HLA typing at each locus, the association tests relied only on the typed subset. Strong co-occurrence of HLA alleles, especially DR and DQ, made assigning TCR associations to individual alleles difficult. A later analysis found that HLA-associated TCR beta chains were more clonally expanded and had lower generation probabilities than equally common non-associated chains. Presence/absence analyses assumed roughly uniform sequencing depth across donors, an assumption that may not hold. Across donors, most TCR sequences were observed very rarely, whereas some public TCRs were present in many individuals. In a later analysis, around 15,000 TCR beta sequences were associated with specific HLA alleles at a false discovery rate of 0.05. In a later analysis, the rate of TCR association differed among HLA loci, with DRB1 alleles having the most associated TCRs and HLA-C alleles having the fewest.

The cohort was made up of several hundred healthy bone marrow donors. At the time of sampling, all cohort members were nominally healthy, though unrecorded immune exposures were likely present. The donor was CMV seronegative and was included in the group of hundreds of seronegative cohort members. A peripheral blood sample was provided by each donor, and peripheral blood mononuclear cells were used for TCR beta sequencing. Genomic DNA was extracted from the blood cell samples with the Qiagen DNeasy Blood Extraction Kit. To prepare the library, the immunoSEQ multiplex PCR assay was applied. For the multiplex PCR, a mixture combining 60 forward primers for TCR Vbeta segments and 13 reverse primers for TCR Jbeta segments was used. Amplification of the CDR3 region of rearranged TCR beta genes was performed with a multiplex PCR assay on genomic DNA. The Illumina HiSeq System was used to sequence the amplified TCR beta libraries as 87-base-pair reads. In the authors' own workflow: A later analysis counted about 80 million unique TCR beta chains across the approximately 700 repertoires, and some 12 million of these chains were shared by at least two donors. Raw reads were error-corrected and collapsed into unique sequences with a nearest-neighbor algorithm that merged closely related sequences to remove PCR and sequencing errors. Alignment of CDR3 sequences to IMGT reference sequences was used to assign V, D and J gene segments. For a sequence to be retained, a match of at least six nucleotides was required to both a V gene segment and a J gene segment. A rearrangement counted as productive if the CDR3 had no stop codons and remained in frame with V and J, and every other rearrangement counted as non-productive. CDR3 was defined by IMGT convention, running from the second conserved V-encoded cysteine to the conserved J-encoded phenylalanine. The earlier analysis of 500 to 600 of the donors excluded sequences that lacked an unambiguous match to a single V gene segment. An earlier analysis of 587 of the donors classified V segments as functional when productive rearrangements were above 56.7% and as segregating when the standard deviation between donors was above 5%. A statistical classification framework was developed to diagnose cytomegalovirus status using the catalog of TCR beta chain sequences. In a later analysis, TCR nucleotide sequences were compared against IMGT/GENE-DB human TR gene sequences so that V and J genes could be assigned. In a later analysis, CDR3 sequences and most-parsimonious VDJ recombination scenarios were assigned using the TCRdist pipeline. In a later analysis, each TCR beta chain was defined by its CDR3 amino acid sequence together with its V-gene family, and reads without a unique V-gene family were excluded. In a later analysis, 500 to 650 highly shared, low-generation-probability nucleotide sequences were removed to address suspected cross-contamination and a sequencing artifact. For each public chain, a later analysis derived a clonal expansion index from normalized ranks of inferred template counts within each repertoire. A later analysis computed generation probabilities with a VDJ recombination model fitted to out-of-frame rearrangements, and checked the results against IGoR. A later analysis scored TCR-TCR, TCR-HLA and TCR-CMV co-occurrence with hypergeometric tests, applying a repertoire-size bias correction to TCR pairs. A later analysis estimated false discovery rates by permuting HLA or CMV assignments 20 times. In a later analysis, co-occurring TCRs were grouped using DBSCAN, and TCRdist sequence similarity was added for clustering within HLA-allele-positive subsets. Co-occurrence clustering excluded repertoires with fewer than 30,000 or more than 120,000 public chains, plus five with anomalous nucleotide sharing. In its TCRdb copy, this immuneACCESS table keeps in-frame sequences only and misses some clones. Where compared with another copy, unresolved V genes explain less than half of these, and the others have no known cause. V, J and clone size are those of that table, while D and trimming were read from the DNA. The sample contains around 200,000 clones, about 74% of them found a single time. The biggest ten clones account for 15% to 19% of the sample.

The CDR3 spans 13 residues, from the cysteine through the phenylalanine. The sequence is cut down to CDR3 DNA, 39 bases in frame from base 1. Relative to germline, V is 3 bases shorter and J is 2 bases shorter, with 8 bases between their ends. Reading the germline V gene gives CDR1 SGHDT and CDR2 YYEEEE. This sequence uses TRBV5-6 and TRBJ1-1; the D gene identity is not certain. Specimen: PBMCs. The sequence was collected from a man between 40 and 49 years old in good health and CMV-seronegative. The DNA sequence reads TGTGCCAGCAGCTCCGGGAGAAACACTGAAGCTTTCTTT. Its protein reads: CASSSGRNTEAFF.